By share, the clone carrying this T cell receptor beta chain ranks as medium-sized. Antigen unknown. These data belong to a study of cytomegalovirus exposure and HLA in healthy donors. Regarding the study as a whole: Analyses of presence/absence relied on an assumption of roughly uniform sequencing depth across donors. With further analysis later on, most CMV-associated TCR beta chains appeared HLA-restricted.

Unrecorded immune exposures were likely, despite nominal health at sampling. Primers for the PCR totalled 60 Vbeta and 13 Jbeta. Here immunoSEQ multiplex PCR was the method, and the copy in TCRdb shows in-frame clones only, minus some. The sample records roughly 38,000 clones, 76% being singletons. The sequenced material came from PBMCs. This clonotype was sampled from a woman aged 25-40 years in good health and CMV-seropositive.

The chain's CDR3 is CAISDPQGARTEAFF. DNA for the CDR3: TGTGCCATCAGTGACCCTCAGGGTGCTAGGACTGAAGCTTTCTTT. The gene calls are TRBV10-3 and TRBJ1-1; D is possibly TRBD1 (5 bases). Germline CDR1 ENHRY, CDR2 SYGVKD. CDR3 length equals 15 residues. Trimming stripped 3 bases from V and 5 bases from J, with 16 bases between.